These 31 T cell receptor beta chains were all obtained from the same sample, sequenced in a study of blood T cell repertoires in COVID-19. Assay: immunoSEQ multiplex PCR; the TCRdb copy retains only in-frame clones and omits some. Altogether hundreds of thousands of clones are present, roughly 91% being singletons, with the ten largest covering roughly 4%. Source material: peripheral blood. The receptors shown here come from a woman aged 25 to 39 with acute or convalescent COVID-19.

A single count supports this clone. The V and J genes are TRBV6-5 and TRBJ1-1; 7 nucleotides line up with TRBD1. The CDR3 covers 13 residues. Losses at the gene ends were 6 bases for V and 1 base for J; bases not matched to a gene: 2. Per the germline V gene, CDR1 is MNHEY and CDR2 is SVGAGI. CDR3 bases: TGTGCCAGCAGCCCAGGGGGGAACACTGAAGCTTTCTTT. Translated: CASSPGGNTEAFF.

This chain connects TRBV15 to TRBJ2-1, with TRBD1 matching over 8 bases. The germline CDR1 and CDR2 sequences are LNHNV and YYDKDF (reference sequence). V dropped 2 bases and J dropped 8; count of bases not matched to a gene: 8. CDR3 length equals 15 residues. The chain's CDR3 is CATSRKDRVFHEQFF. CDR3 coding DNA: TGTGCCACCAGCAGAAAGGACAGGGTTTTTCATGAGCAGTTCTTC.

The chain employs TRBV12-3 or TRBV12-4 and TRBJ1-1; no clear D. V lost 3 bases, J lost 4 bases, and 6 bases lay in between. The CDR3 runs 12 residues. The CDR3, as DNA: TGTGCCAGCAGTTTGCGGTTCACTGAAGCTTTCTTT. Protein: CASSLRFTEAFF.

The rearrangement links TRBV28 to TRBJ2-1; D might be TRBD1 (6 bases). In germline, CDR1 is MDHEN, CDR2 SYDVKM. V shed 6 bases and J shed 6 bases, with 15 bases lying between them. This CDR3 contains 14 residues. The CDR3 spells CASRRAGTLNEQFF. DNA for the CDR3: TGTGCCAGCAGGAGAGCCGGGACACTCAATGAGCAGTTCTTC.

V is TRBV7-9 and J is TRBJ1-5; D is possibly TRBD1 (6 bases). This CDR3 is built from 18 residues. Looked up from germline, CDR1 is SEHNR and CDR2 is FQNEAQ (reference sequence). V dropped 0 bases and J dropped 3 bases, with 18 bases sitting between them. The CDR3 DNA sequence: TGTGCCAGCAGCTTAGCGCTGGGGGGGCCATATGACAATCAGCCCCAGCATTTT. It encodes CASSLALGGPYDNQPQHF.

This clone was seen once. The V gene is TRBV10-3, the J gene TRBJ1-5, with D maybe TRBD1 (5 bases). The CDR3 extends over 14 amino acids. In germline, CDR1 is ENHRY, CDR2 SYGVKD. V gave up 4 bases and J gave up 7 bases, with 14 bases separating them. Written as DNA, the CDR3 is TGTGCCATCAGTGGGACACCAAGTTTCCAGCCCCAGCATTTT. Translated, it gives CAISGTPSFQPQHF.

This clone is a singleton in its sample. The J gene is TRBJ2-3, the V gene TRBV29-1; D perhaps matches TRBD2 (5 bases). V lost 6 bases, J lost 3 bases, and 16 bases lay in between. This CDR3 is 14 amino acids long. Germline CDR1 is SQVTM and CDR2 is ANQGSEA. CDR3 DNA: TGCAGCGTGGAGGAGGCAGAAAGAACAGATACGCAGTATTTT. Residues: CSVEEAERTDTQYF.

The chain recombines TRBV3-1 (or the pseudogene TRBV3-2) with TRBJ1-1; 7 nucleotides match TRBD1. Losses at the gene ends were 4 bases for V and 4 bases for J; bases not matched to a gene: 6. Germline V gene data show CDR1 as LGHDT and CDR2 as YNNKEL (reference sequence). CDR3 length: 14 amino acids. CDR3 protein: CASSPGQAGTEAFF. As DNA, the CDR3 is TGTGCCAGCAGCCCCGGACAGGCGGGCACTGAAGCTTTCTTT.

CDR3 in amino acids: CASSFTADTQYF. The CDR3 region has the DNA TGTGCCAGCAGTTTTACTGCAGATACGCAGTATTTT. The chain carries TRBV6-2 or TRBV6-3 and TRBJ2-3; the D is unclear. CDR3 size: 12 residues. CDR1 MNHEY and CDR2 SVGEGT come from the germline V gene. Deletions cut 4 bases from V and 4 bases from J, with 6 bases between.

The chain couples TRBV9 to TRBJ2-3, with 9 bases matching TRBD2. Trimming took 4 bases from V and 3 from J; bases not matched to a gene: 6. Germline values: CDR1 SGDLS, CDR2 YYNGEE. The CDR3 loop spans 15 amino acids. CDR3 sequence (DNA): TGTGCCAGCAGCCCCCGAGCGGGGGGAACAGATACGCAGTATTTT. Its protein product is CASSPRAGGTDTQYF.

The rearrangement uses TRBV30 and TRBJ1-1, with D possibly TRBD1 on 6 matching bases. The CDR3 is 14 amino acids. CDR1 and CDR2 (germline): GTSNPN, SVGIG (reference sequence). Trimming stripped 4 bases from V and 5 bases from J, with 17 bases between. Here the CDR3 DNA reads TGTGCCTGGACAAGAATCGGGGGGCCTACTGAAGCTTTCTTT. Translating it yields CAWTRIGGPTEAFF.

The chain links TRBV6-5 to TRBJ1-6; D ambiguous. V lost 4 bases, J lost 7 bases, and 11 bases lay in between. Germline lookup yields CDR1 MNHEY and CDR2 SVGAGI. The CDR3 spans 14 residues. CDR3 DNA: TGTGCCAGCAGTTCTCGGGAATACAATTCACCCCTCCACTTT. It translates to CASSSREYNSPLHF.

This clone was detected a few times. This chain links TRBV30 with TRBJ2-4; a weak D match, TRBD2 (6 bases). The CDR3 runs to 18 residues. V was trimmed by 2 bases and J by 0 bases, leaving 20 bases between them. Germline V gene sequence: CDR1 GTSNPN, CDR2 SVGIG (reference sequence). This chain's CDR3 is CAWSQRWEAVLAKNIQYF. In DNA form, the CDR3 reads TGTGCCTGGAGTCAGCGGTGGGAGGCAGTACTAGCCAAAAACATTCAGTACTTC.

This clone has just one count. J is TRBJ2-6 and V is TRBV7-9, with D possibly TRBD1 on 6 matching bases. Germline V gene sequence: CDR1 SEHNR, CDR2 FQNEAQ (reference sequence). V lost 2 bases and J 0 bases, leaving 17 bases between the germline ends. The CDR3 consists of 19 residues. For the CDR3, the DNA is TGTGCCAGCAGCTTAATGGGGCAGGGGCCTTACTCTGGGGCCAACGTCCTGACTTTC. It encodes CASSLMGQGPYSGANVLTF.

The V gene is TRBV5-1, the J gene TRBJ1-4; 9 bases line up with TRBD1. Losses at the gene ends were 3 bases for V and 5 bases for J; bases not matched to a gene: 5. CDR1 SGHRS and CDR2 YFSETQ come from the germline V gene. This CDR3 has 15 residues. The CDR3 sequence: CASSYGTGKNEKLFF. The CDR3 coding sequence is TGCGCCAGCAGCTACGGGACAGGGAAAAATGAAAAACTGTTTTTT.

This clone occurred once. In DNA form, the CDR3 reads TGTGCCCATGATGGGGCTAGCGGGGTGCGGGAGCTGTTTTTT. Its translation is CAHDGASGVRELFF. This chain joins TRBV19 and TRBJ2-2, with 9 positions matching TRBD2. Germline trimming cut 11 bases from V and 9 bases from J; bases unmatched to any gene: 13. This CDR3 is built from 14 residues. The germline CDR1 and CDR2 sequences are LNHDA and SQIVND (reference sequence).

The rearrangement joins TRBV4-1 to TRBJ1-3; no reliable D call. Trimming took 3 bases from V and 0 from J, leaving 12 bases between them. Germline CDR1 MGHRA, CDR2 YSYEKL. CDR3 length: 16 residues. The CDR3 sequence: CASSQYDTSSGNTIYF. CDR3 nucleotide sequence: TGCGCCAGCAGCCAGTATGACACAAGCTCTGGAAACACCATATATTTT.

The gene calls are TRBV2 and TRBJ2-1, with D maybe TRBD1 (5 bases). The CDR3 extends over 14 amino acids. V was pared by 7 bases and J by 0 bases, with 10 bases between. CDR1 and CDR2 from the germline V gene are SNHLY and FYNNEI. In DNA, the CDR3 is TGTGCCAGCAATGGGGCAACCTCCTACAATGAGCAGTTCTTC. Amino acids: CASNGATSYNEQFF. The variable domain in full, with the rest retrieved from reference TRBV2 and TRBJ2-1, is EPEVTQTPSHQVTQMGQEVILRCVPISNHLYFYWYRQILGQKVEFLVSFYNNEISEKSEIFDDQFSVERPDGSNFTLKIRSTKLEDSAMYFCASNGATSYNEQFFGPGTRLTVL.

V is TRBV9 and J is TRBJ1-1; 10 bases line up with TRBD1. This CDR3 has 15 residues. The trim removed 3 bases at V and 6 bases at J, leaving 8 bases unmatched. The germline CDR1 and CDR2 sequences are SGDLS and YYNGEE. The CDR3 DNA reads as TGTGCCAGCAGCGCGACAGGGGGCCAAGGGGCTGAAGCTTTCTTT. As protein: CASSATGGQGAEAFF.

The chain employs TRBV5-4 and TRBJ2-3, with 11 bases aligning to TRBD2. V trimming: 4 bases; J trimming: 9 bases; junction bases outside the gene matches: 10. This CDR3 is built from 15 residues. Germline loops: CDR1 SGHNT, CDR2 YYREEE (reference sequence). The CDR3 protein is CASSTLAGGRDTQYF. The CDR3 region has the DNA TGTGCCAGCAGCACCCTAGCGGGGGGAAGGGACACGCAGTATTTT.

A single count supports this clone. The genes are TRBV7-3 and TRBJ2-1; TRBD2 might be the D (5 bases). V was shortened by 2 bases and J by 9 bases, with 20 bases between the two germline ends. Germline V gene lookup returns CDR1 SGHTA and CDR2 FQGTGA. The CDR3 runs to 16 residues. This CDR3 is CASSLRGPGQTTEQFF. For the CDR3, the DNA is TGTGCCAGCAGCTTACGCGGGCCGGGCCAAACAACTGAGCAGTTCTTC.

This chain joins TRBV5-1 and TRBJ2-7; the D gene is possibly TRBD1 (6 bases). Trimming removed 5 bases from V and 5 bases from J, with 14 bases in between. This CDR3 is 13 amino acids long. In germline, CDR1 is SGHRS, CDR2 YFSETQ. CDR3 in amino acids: CASRTGFGDEQYF. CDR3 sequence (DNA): TGCGCCAGCAGAACAGGGTTCGGAGACGAGCAGTACTTC.

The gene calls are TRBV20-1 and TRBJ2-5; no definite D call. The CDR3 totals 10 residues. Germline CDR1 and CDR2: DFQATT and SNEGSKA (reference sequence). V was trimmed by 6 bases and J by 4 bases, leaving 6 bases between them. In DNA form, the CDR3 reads TGCAGTGCCGTTATAGAGACCCAGTACTTC. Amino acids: CSAVIETQYF.

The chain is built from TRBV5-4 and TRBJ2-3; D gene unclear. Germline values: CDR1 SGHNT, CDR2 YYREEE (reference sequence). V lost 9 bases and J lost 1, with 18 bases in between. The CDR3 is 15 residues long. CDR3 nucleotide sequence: TGTGCCACCCGACCCAGTGGGCGTGGCACAGATACGCAGTATTTT. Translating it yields CATRPSGRGTDTQYF.

This CDR3 is CASSAGSREQFF. The CDR3 DNA reads TGTGCCAGCAGCGCTGGATCCAGGGAGCAGTTCTTC. The chain links TRBV7-9 to TRBJ2-1; D uncertain. V was clipped by 5 bases and J by 10 bases, with 12 bases between them. The CDR3 has 12 amino acids. Germline V CDR1 and CDR2: SEHNR, FQNEAQ (reference sequence).

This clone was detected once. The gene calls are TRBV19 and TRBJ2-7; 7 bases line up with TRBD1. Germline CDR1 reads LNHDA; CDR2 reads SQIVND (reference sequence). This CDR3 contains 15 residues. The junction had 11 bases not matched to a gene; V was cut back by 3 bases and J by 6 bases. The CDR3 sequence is CASSMGDRETGEQYF. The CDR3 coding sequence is TGTGCCAGTAGTATGGGCGACAGGGAGACGGGCGAGCAGTACTTC. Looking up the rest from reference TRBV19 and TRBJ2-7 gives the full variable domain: DGGITQSPKYLFRKEGQNVTLSCEQNLNHDAMYWYRQDPGQGLRLIYYSQIVNDFQKGDIAEGYSVSREKKESFPLTVTSAQKNPTAFYLCASSMGDRETGEQYFGPGTRLTVT.

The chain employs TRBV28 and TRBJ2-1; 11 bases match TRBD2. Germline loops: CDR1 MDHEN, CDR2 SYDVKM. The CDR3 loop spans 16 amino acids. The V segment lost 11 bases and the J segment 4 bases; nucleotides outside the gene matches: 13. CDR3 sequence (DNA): TGTGCCTCAAAGGGGCTAGCGGGGGGTATATACAATGAGCAGTTCTTC. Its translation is CASKGLAGGIYNEQFF.

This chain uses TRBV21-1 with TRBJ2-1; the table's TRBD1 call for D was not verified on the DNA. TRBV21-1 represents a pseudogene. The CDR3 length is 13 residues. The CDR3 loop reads CASSNRENNEQFF. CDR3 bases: TGTGCCAGCAGCAACAGGGAAAACAATGAGCAGTTCTTC.

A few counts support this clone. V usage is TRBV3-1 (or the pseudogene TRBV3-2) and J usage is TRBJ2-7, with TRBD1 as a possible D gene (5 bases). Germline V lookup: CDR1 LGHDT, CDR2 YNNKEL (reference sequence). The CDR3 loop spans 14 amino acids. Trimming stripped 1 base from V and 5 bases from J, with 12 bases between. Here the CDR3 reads CASSQVQGSHEQYF. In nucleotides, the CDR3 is TGTGCCAGCAGCCAAGTGCAGGGTAGCCACGAGCAGTACTTC.

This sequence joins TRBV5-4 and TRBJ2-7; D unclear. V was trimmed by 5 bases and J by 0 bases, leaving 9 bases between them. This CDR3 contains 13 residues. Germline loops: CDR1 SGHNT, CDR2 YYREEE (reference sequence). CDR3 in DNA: TGTGCCAGCAGTTACTCAACCTCCTACGAGCAGTACTTC. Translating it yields CASSYSTSYEQYF.

The CDR3 sequence is CASRKTSTGGTGELFF. The DNA for the CDR3 is TGTGCCAGCAGAAAGACGTCGACAGGGGGCACCGGGGAGCTGTTTTTT. The chain employs TRBV28 and TRBJ2-2; 9 bases match TRBD1. There are 16 residues in the CDR3. The germline CDR1 and CDR2 sequences are MDHEN and SYDVKM. The J segment lost 4 bases and the V segment lost 6 bases, leaving 9 bases of the junction unmatched.